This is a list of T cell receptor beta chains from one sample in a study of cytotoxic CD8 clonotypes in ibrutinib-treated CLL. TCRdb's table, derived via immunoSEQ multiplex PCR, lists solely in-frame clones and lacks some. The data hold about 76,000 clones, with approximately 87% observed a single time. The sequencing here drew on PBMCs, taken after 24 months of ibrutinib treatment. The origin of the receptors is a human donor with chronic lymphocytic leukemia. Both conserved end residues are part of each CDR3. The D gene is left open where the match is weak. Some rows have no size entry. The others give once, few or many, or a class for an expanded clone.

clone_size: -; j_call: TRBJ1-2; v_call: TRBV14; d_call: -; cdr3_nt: TGTGCCAGCAGCCAAGGAGGGATATCTCGAGGCTACACCTTC; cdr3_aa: CASSQGGISRGYTF
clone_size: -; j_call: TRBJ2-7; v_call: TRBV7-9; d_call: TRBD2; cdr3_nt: TGTGCCAGCACCACCGGGACTAGCGGGTGGGGGGTAGACGAGCAGTACTTC; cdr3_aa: CASTTGTSGWGVDEQYF
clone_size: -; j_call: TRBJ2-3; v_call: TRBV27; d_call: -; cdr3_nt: TGTGCCAGCAGTTTATCGGGGAAGAATACGCAGTATTTT; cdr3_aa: CASSLSGKNTQYF
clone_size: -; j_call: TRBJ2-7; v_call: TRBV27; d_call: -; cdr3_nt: TGTGCCACCGGAGGGCTCGGCGAGCAGTACTTC; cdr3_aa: CATGGLGEQYF
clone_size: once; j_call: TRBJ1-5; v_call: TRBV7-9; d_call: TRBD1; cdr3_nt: TGTGCCAGCATGACAGGGTCCACGGGGCCCCAGCATTTT; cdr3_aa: CASMTGSTGPQHF
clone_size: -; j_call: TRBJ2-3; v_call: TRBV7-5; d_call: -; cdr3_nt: TGTGTCAGAAGTTCCGGGACAGGGGCGGTGGGCACAGATACGCAGTATTTT; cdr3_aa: CVRSSGTGAVGTDTQYF
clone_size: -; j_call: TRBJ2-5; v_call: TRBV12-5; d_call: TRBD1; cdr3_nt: TGTGCTAGTGGTACGGGACAGGGACCCTTTGAGACCCAGTACTTC; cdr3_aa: CASGTGQGPFETQYF
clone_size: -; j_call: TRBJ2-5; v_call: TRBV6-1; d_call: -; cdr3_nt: TGTGCCAGCAGACCCGAACCGGGGGATAGCGGGACCCAGTACTTC; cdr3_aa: CASRPEPGDSGTQYF
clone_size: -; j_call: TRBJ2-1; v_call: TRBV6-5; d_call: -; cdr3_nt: TGTGCCAGCAGGGGCGGGACCAACTACAATGAGCAGTTCTTC; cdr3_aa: CASRGGTNYNEQFF
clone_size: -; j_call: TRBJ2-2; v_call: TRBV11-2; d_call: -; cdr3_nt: TGTGCCAGCAGTCACTGGGGGGAAACCGGGGAGCTGTTTTTT; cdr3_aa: CASSHWGETGELFF
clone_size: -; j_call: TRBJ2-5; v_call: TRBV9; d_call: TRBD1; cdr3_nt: TGTGCCAGCAGCGTAGTGGACAGGGAGGAGACCCAGTACTTC; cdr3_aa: CASSVVDREETQYF
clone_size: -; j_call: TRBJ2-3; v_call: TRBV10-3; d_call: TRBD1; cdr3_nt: TGTGCCATCATGACACGGACAGGGGTGGCGACAGATACGCAGTATTTT; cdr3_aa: CAIMTRTGVATDTQYF
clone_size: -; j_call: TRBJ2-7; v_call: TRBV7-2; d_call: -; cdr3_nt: TGTGCCAGCAGCTTCACAGGGTTGGGGGAGCAGTACTTC; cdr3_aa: CASSFTGLGEQYF
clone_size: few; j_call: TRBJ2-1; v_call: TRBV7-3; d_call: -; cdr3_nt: TGTGCCAGCAGCGTGGGGTCCAACAATGAGCAGTTCTTC; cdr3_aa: CASSVGSNNEQFF
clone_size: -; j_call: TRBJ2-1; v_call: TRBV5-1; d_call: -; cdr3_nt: TGCGCCAGCAGCCCGGAACCCCAAAATGAGCAGTTCTTC; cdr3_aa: CASSPEPQNEQFF
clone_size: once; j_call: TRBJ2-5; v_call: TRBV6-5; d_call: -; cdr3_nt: TGTGCCAGCAGTTATCACCCGGTCGAGACCCAGTACTTC; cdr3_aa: CASSYHPVETQYF
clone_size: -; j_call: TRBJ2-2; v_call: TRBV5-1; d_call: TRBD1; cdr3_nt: TGCGCCAGCAGCTTGTCCGGGACAGGGGGCGCATTTAGTTCCGGGGAGCTGTTTTTT; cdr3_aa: CASSLSGTGGAFSSGELFF
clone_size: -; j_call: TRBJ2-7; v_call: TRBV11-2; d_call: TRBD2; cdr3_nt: TGTGCCAGCAGCCAAGGGACTAGCGGCCTCTACGAGCAGTACTTC; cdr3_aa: CASSQGTSGLYEQYF
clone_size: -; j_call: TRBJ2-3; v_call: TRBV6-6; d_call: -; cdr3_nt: TGTGCCACAGCTAGCGCAGATACGCAGTATTTT; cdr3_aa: CATASADTQYF
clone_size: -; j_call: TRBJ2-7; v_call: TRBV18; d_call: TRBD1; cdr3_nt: TGTGCCAGCTCACCAGGCCGGGACAGGACGTCCTACGAGCAGTACTTC; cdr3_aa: CASSPGRDRTSYEQYF
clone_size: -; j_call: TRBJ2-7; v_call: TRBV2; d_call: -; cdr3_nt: TGTGCCAGCAGTTCCCGTCGGGAGCAGTACTTC; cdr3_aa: CASSSRREQYF
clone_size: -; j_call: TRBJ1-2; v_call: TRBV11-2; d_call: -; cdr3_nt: TGTGCCAGCAGCTTATGGGCTGACCCGTCGTATGGCTACACCTTC; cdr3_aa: CASSLWADPSYGYTF
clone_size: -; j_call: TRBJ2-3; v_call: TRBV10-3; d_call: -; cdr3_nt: TGTGCCATCAGTGAGCCGGGACTTCTCACAGATACGCAGTATTTT; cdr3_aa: CAISEPGLLTDTQYF
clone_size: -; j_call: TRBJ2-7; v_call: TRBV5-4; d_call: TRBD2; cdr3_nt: TGTGCCAGCAGCTTGGGCCTGGGACTAGCGGGAGCCTACGAGCAGTACTTC; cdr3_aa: CASSLGLGLAGAYEQYF
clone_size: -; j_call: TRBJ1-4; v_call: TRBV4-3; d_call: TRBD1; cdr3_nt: TGCGCCAGCAGCCAAGGAACAGGGGGACGGGAAAAACTGTTTTTT; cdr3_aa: CASSQGTGGREKLFF
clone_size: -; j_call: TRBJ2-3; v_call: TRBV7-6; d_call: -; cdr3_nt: TGTGCCAGCAGCTTAGGAGGCGCCACAACGGGTGGTACGCAGTATTTT; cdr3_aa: CASSLGGATTGGTQYF
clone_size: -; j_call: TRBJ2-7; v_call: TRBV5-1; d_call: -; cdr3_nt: TGCGCCAGCAGCTTGGAGACAGTGAGTCCCTACGAGCAGTACTTC; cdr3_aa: CASSLETVSPYEQYF
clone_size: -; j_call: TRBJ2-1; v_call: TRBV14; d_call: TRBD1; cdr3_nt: TGTGCCAGCAGCCAAGGAGGTCGTAGGGGGCAAGTAAGGGATGAGCAGTTCTTC; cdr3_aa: CASSQGGRRGQVRDEQFF
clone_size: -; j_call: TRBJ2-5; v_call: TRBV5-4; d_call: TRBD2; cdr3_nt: TGTGCCAGCAGCTTGCTTATATTAGCTAGCGGGAGCCAAGAGACCCAGTACTTC; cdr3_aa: CASSLLILASGSQETQYF
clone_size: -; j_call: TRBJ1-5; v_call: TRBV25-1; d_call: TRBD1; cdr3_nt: TGTGCCAGCAGGCCGGGACAGGGGGCGGATTCGGATCAGCCCCAGCATTTT; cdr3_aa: CASRPGQGADSDQPQHF
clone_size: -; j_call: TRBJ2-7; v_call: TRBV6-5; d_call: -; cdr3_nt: TGTGCCACTAAACAAGTAGACGGATACGAGCAGTACTTC; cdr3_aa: CATKQVDGYEQYF
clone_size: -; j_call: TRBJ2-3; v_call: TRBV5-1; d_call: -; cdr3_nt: TGCGCCAGCAGCTTGAATTCTGAGCGACGAGGGACAGATACGCAGTATTTT; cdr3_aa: CASSLNSERRGTDTQYF
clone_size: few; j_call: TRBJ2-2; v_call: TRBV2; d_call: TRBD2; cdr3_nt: TGTGCCAGCAGGTTACGTAGCGGGGCTTTGAACACCGGGGAGCTGTTTTTT; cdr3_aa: CASRLRSGALNTGELFF